The 7 T cell receptor beta chains presented below share a single source sample, sequenced in a study of response to subunit inactivated influenza vaccine. TCRdb recomputed calls from the RT-PCR reads with MiXCR, one row per CDR3 protein. Of about 700,000 distinct CDR3 sequences in the sample, roughly 13% were seen once. The source material was PBMCs from blood, sampled approximately 15 days before vaccination. The receptors come from a man aged 45-65 years who received an inactivated influenza vaccine.

The chain carries TRBV10-3 and TRBJ2-7; D not certain. The CDR3 loop spans 11 amino acids. The germline gives CDR1 ENHRY, CDR2 SYGVKD. Trimming removed 2 bases at V and 5 bases at J, with 4 bases between. The chain's CDR3 is CAISETNEQYF. The CDR3 nucleotides are TGTGCCATCAGTGAGACGAACGAGCAGTACTTC.

The chain carries TRBV12-3 or TRBV12-4 and TRBJ2-1; no definite D call. The CDR3 has 15 amino acids. Trimming took off 6 bases at V and 0 bases at J, with 12 bases between the two ends. The CDR3 sequence: CASRPNGPSYNEQFF. CDR3 sequence (DNA): TGTGCCAGCAGACCTAACGGCCCCTCCTACAATGAGCAGTTCTTC.

This clonotype was observed a few times. This chain joins TRBV3-1 and TRBJ2-7, with 7 bases that match TRBD2. CDR3 length equals 17 residues. CDR1 is LGHDT and CDR2 is YNNKEL in the germline V gene (reference sequence). The J segment lost 1 base and the V segment lost 0 bases, leaving 9 bases of the junction unmatched. The CDR3: CASSQDTSGTLSYEQYF. The CDR3 DNA reads as TGTGCCAGCAGCCAAGATACCAGCGGGACGCTATCCTACGAGCAGTACTTC.

The sample holds a few counts of this clonotype. The V gene is TRBV20-1, the J gene TRBJ2-7, with 7 nucleotides matching TRBD1. The CDR3 spans 13 residues. Germline lookup yields CDR1 DFQATT and CDR2 SNEGSKA (reference sequence). V lost 7 bases, J lost 0 bases, and 6 bases stayed unmatched. CDR3 loop: CSVDDRDSYEQYF. The CDR3 DNA reads as TGCAGTGTCGACGACAGGGACTCCTACGAGCAGTACTTC.

This sequence joins TRBV7-2 and TRBJ2-1; TRBD2 agrees at 7 bases. The CDR3 length is 16 residues. Germline assignment: CDR1 SGHTA and CDR2 FQGNSA. J was trimmed by 0 bases and V by 4 bases; bases with no gene match: 6. The chain's CDR3 is CASSSPAGPSYNEQFF. CDR3 coding DNA: TGTGCCAGCAGCTCGCCAGCGGGACCCTCCTACAATGAGCAGTTCTTC. Using reference TRBV7-2 and TRBJ2-1 for the parts outside the CDR3, the full variable domain is GAGVSQSPSNKVTEKGKDVELRCDPISGHTALYWYRQSLGQGLEFLIYFQGNSAPDKSGLPSDRFSAERTGGSVSTLTIQRTQQEDSAVYLCASSSPAGPSYNEQFFGPGTRLTVL.

This clonotype was picked up a small number of times. This chain connects TRBV6-2 or TRBV6-3 to TRBJ2-1; 8 bases are a match to TRBD1. V was pared by 2 bases and J by 1 base, with 13 bases of the junction left unmatched. The germline gives CDR1 MNHEY, CDR2 SVGEGT. This CDR3 is built from 19 residues. Here the CDR3 reads CASSYAPTSGQASYNEQFF. CDR3 bases: TGTGCCAGCAGTTACGCCCCAACCTCGGGACAGGCGTCCTACAATGAGCAGTTCTTC.

The rearrangement links TRBV10-3 to TRBJ1-1; the D is unclear. Trimming took 3 bases from V and 3 from J, leaving 14 bases between them. Germline CDR1 reads ENHRY; CDR2 reads SYGVKD. CDR3 length equals 15 residues. CDR3 coding DNA: TGTGCCATCAGTGATGATGAGTTGGGTGACACTGAAGCTTTCTTT. It yields the protein CAISDDELGDTEAFF.